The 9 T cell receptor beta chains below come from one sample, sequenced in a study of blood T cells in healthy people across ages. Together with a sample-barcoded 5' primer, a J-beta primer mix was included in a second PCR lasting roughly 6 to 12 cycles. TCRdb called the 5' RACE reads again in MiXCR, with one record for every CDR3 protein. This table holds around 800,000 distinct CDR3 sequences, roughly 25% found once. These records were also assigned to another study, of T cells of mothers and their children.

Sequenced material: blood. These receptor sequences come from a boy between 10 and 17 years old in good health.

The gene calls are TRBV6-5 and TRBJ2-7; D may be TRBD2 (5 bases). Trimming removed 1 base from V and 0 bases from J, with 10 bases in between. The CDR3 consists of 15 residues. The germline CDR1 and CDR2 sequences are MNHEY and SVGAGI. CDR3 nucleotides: TGTGCCAGCAGTTACTATCGGGGATCCTCCTACGAGCAGTACTTC. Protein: CASSYYRGSSYEQYF.

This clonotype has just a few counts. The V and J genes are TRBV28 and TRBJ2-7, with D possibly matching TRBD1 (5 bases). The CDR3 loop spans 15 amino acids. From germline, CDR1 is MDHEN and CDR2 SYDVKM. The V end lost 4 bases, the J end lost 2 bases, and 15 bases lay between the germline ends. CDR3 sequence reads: CASSYPLGAAYEQYF. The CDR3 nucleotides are TGTGCCAGCAGTTATCCCTTAGGGGCTGCCTACGAGCAGTACTTC.

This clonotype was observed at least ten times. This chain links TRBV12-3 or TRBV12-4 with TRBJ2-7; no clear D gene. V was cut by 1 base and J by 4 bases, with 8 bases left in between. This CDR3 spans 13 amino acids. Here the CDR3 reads CASSLGVRYEQYF. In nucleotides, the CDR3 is TGTGCCAGCAGTTTAGGGGTCAGATACGAGCAGTACTTC.

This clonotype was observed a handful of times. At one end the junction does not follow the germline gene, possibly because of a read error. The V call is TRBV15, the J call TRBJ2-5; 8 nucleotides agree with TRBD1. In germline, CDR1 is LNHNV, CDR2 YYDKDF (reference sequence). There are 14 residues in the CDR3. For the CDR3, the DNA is TGTGCCACCAGCACTCCAGGGGGCGAAGAGGCCCAGTACTTC. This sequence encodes CATSTPGGEEAQYF.

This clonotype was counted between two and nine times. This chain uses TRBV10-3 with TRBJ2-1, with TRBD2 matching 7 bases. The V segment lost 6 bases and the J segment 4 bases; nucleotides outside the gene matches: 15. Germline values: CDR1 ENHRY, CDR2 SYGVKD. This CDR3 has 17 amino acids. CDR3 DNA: TGTGCCATCAGGTCGGGTGGGGCTGGCGGGGGATACAATGAGCAGTTCTTC. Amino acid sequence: CAIRSGGAGGGYNEQFF.

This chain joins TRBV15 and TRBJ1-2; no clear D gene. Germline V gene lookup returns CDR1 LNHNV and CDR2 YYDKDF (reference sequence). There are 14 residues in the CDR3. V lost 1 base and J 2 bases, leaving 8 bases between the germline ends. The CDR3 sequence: CATSRGVSNYGYTF. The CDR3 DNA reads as TGTGCCACCAGCAGAGGGGTCAGCAACTATGGCTACACCTTC.

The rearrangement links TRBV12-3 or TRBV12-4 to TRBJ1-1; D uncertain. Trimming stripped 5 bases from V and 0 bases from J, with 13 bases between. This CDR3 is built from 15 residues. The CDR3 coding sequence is TGTGCCAGCAGTCCTTACTCGGGTGTGAACACTGAAGCTTTCTTT. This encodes CASSPYSGVNTEAFF.

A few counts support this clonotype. DNA of the CDR3: TGTGCCAGCAGTCCCAAGGGTAGGGTGAATCAGCCCCAGCATTTT. Its protein product is CASSPKGRVNQPQHF. The chain has TRBV27 and TRBJ1-5; unclear D gene. The V gene lost 5 bases and the J gene lost 4 bases, with 15 bases spanning the gap. Looked up from germline, CDR1 is MNHEY and CDR2 is SMNVEV (reference sequence). This CDR3 has 15 amino acids.

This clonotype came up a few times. Here the CDR3 DNA reads TGTGCCAGCAGCGTAGACGGGACTAGCAACGAGCAGTACTTC. This encodes CASSVDGTSNEQYF. J is TRBJ2-7 and V is TRBV9; 9 positions match TRBD2. In germline, CDR1 is SGDLS, CDR2 YYNGEE. V was pared by 0 bases and J by 5 bases, with 3 bases of the junction left unmatched. The CDR3 spans 14 residues.